This T cell receptor beta chain originates from a study of blood T cell repertoires in COVID-19. TCRdb keeps only in-frame clones here, not all; method: immunoSEQ multiplex PCR. The top ten clones hold around 2% of a sample with around 71,000 clones, more than 75% of them seen once. Trimming took 5 bases from V and 4 from J; bases not matched to a gene: 13. Germline lookup yields CDR1 SGHTA and CDR2 FQGTGA. The CDR3 is 17 amino acids. The J gene is TRBJ2-3, the V gene TRBV7-3, with 9 bases identical to TRBD2. The source is a woman aged 55 to 70 with acute or convalescent COVID-19. The sequenced sample consisted of peripheral blood. CDR3 nucleotide sequence: TGTGCCAGCAGCCCTCGGGGCGGGGGGGCCAGGGCAGATACGCAGTATTTT. This translates into CASSPRGGGARADTQYF.